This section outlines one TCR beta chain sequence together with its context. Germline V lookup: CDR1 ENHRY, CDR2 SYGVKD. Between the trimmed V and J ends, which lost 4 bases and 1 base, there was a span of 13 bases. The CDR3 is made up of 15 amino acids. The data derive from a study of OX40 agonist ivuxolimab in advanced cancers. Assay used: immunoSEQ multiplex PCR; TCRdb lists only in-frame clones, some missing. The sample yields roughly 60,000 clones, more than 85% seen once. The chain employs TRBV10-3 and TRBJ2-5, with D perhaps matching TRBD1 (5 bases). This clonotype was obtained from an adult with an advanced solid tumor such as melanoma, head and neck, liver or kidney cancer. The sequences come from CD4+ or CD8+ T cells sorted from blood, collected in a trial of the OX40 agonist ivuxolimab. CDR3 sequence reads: CAISGLGAAQETQYF. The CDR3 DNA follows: TGTGCCATCAGTGGTCTTGGGGCGGCCCAAGAGACCCAGTACTTC.